This T cell receptor (beta chain) was recorded in a study of blood T cell repertoires in COVID-19 (dated by TCRdb to between 2020 and 2021). In terms of the full investigation: Samples from collaborators originated in the United States, Italy and Spain and spanned both the acute and convalescent phases of COVID-19. Samples were obtained from the ongoing ImmuneRACE study (first 160 participants) and from approximately 1,200 subjects provided by 6 global collaborators. Where available, HLA class I and class II types were taken from metadata supplied by the sample provider and were not determined by assay-based typing. Subjects who had been exposed to COVID-19, were actively infected with it, or had recovered from it provided the deeply sampled blood TCRbeta repertoires that made up the dataset. Nearly every sample came with metadata listing a de-identified subject ID, COVID-19 status, age in years and sex. The repertoires were released in a freely available public database intended as a resource for research on the immune response to SARS-CoV-2. The prospective study material was composed of cDNA or gDNA derived from T cells, B-cell-depleted T cells, or PBMCs. General conclusions and limits of the study: Clinical and demographic metadata were provided uncurated, with the amount varying by source and participant.

With regard to this clone: Its antigen is not yet known. Nothing much larger sits one base from this clone, and base qualities are not available.

Participants in the prospective study were aged roughly 18 to 100 years, lived in 24 United States geographic areas, and enrolled through a virtual design. Cohort assignment in the prospective study relied on participant-reported clinical history from a screening survey and a study questionnaire. Recovered participants in ImmuneRACE Cohort 3 were defined by two consecutive negative NP/OP PCR tests, clearance by a healthcare professional, or resolution of symptoms. Each participant in the prospective study had whole blood, serum and a nasopharyngeal or oropharyngeal swab collected by mobile phlebotomists. Prospective study participants could optionally give additional blood draws and questionnaires over an approximately 2-month period. Prospective study blood samples were shipped either frozen or at room temperature before DNA extraction. For CDR1 and CDR2, the germline V gene lists MGHRA and YSYEKL. From its cysteine to its phenylalanine, the CDR3 spans 18 amino acids. CDR3 DNA only is kept here, 54 bases in frame from base 1. V loses 2 bases, J loses 5 bases, and the germline ends lie 24 bases apart.

TCRbeta CDR3 regions were amplified from genomic DNA using the immunoSEQ Assay, a bias-controlled multiplex PCR. Per the source publication's procedure: The number of nucleated cells in each sample was estimated from the amplification of reference gene primers within the assay. Sequence reads were collapsed and filtered to measure the absolute abundance of every unique TCRbeta CDR3 rearrangement. Productive Simpson clonality was computed per sample as the square root of Simpson's diversity index over productive rearrangements. In TCRdb, the immuneACCESS table is reduced to in-frame sequences with V and J assigned. These tables do not hold every clone; where another copy was compared, an unresolved V gene accounts for under half, and the others remain unexplained. The V and J calls and clone size are taken from that table; D and trimming were inferred from the DNA. This sample comprises approximately 200,000 clones, roughly 90% of them detected only once. Together, the top ten hold 2% to 2.5% of the sample.

The rearranged chain carries TRBV4-1 and TRBJ2-5; TRBD1 is a possible D gene, resting on 5 matching bases. Sequenced material: PBMCs or T cells enriched from blood (not recorded which). The clonotype originates from a woman aged 25 to 39 who had recovered from COVID-19. CDR3 region: CASSQNRQGSRLSETQYF. The bases are TGCGCCAGCAGCCAAAATCGGCAGGGTTCGCGTTTATCGGAGACCCAGTACTTC.